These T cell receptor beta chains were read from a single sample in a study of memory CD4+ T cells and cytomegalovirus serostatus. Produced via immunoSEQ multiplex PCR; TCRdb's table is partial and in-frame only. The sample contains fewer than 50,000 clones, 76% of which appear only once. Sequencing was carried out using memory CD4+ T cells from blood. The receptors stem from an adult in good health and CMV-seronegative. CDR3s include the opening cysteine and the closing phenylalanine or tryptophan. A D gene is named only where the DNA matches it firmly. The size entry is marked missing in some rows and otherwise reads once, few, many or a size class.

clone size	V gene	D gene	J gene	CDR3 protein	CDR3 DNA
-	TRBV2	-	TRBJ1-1	CASRTRSAGATEAFF	TGTGCCAGCAGGACCCGGTCGGCAGGGGCGACTGAAGCTTTCTTT
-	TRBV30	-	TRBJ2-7	CAWSSGSHAYEQYF	TGTGCCTGGAGTTCGGGGAGTCACGCCTACGAGCAGTACTTC
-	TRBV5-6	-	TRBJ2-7	CASSLDKGGDYEQYF	TGTGCCAGCAGCTTGGATAAGGGTGGCGATTACGAGCAGTACTTC
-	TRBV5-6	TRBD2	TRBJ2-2	CASSPAWGGQSNTGELFF	TGTGCCAGCAGCCCCGCGTGGGGGGGTCAATCGAACACCGGGGAGCTGTTTTTT
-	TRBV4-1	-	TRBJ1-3	CASSQDLGSSGNTIYF	TGCGCCAGCAGCCAAGACTTAGGGAGCTCTGGAAACACCATATATTTT
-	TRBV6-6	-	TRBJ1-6	CASSYVGPYSPLHF	TGTGCCAGCAGTTACGTGGGTCCCTATTCACCCCTCCACTTT
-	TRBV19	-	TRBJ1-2	CASSILTPPGYTF	TGTGCCAGTAGTATTCTCACCCCCCCTGGCTACACCTTC
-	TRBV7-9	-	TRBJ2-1	CASSLEMGYNEQFF	TGTGCCAGCAGCTTAGAGATGGGGTACAATGAGCAGTTCTTC
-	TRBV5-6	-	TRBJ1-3	CASTLSGQHSGNTIYF	TGTGCCAGCACCCTAAGCGGGCAACACTCTGGAAACACCATATATTTT
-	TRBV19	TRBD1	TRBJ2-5	CASSIWSGGQETQYF	TGTGCCAGTAGTATTTGGTCAGGGGGTCAAGAGACCCAGTACTTC
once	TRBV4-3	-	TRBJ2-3	CASSQEPFTDTQYF	TGCGCCAGCAGCCAAGAGCCCTTCACAGATACGCAGTATTTT
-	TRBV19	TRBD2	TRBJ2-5	CASSSLAAKDQYF	TGTGCCAGTAGTTCCCTAGCGGCAAAGGACCAGTACTTC
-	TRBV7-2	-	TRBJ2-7	CASSFRGDEQYF	TGTGCCAGCAGCTTCAGGGGAGACGAGCAGTACTTC
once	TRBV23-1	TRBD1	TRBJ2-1	CASSQPRTGQDNEQFF	TGCGCCAGCAGTCAACCCCGGACAGGACAAGACAATGAGCAGTTCTTC
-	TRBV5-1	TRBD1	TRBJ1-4	CASTQGGNEKLFF	TGCGCCAGCACGCAGGGGGGGAATGAAAAACTGTTTTTT
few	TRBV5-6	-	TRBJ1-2	CASSYREPYGYTF	TGTGCCAGCAGTTACAGGGAACCCTATGGCTACACCTTC
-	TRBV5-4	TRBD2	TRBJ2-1	CASSLRLAGDEQFF	TGTGCCAGCAGCCTAAGACTAGCTGGGGATGAGCAGTTCTTC
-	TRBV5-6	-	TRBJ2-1	CASSLDPGRYNEQFF	TGTGCCAGCAGCTTGGATCCAGGGAGGTACAATGAGCAGTTCTTC
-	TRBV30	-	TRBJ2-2	CAWSNTGELFF	TGTGCCTGGAGTAACACCGGGGAGCTGTTTTTT
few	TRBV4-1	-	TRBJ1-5	CASSPEYSNQPQHF	TGCGCCAGCAGCCCTGAGTATAGCAATCAGCCCCAGCATTTT
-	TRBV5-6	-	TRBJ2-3	CASRAQSTDTQYF	TGTGCCAGCAGGGCTCAGTCCACAGATACGCAGTATTTT
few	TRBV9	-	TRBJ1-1	CASSVTAGGTGNTEAFF	TGTGCCAGCAGCGTGACGGCGGGAGGGACTGGGAACACTGAAGCTTTCTTT
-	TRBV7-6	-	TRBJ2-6	CASSRVLISQSRANVLTF	TGTGCCAGCAGCCGGGTTTTGATCTCACAAAGTCGGGCCAACGTCCTGACTTTC
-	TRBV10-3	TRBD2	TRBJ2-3	CATKRELGDTQYF	TGTGCCACGAAGCGGGAGTTGGGAGATACGCAGTATTTT
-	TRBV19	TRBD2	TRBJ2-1	CASRGLAGFEQFF	TGTGCCAGTAGGGGACTAGCGGGTTTCGAGCAGTTCTTC
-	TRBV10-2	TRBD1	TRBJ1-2	CASSRQGDYGYTF	TGCGCCAGCAGCAGACAGGGTGACTATGGCTACACCTTC
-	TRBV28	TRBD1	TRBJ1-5	CASSLWGGGAGQPQHF	TGTGCCAGCAGTTTATGGGGAGGGGGCGCCGGTCAGCCCCAGCATTTT
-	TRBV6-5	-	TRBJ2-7	CASSKYTGQGEQYF	TGTGCCAGCAGTAAATATACGGGACAAGGCGAGCAGTACTTC
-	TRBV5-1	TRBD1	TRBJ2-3	CASSLDGQGAENTQYF	TGCGCCAGCAGCCTGGATGGACAGGGGGCTGAGAATACGCAGTATTTT
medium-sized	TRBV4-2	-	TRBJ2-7	CASSQAGYGGTYEQYF	TGTGCCAGCAGCCAAGCGGGATACGGGGGAACCTACGAGCAGTACTTC
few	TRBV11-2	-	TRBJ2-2	CASSLTPTTGELFF	TGTGCCAGCAGCTTAACACCAACCACCGGGGAGCTGTTTTTT
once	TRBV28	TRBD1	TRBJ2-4	CASSLWTGGTQNIQYF	TGTGCCAGCAGTTTATGGACAGGGGGCACCCAAAACATTCAGTACTTC
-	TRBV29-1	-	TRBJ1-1	CSVSDGNTEAFF	TGCAGCGTTTCGGACGGAAACACTGAAGCTTTCTTT
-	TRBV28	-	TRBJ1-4	CASSNRNEKLFF	TGTGCCAGCAGTAACAGAAATGAAAAACTGTTTTTT
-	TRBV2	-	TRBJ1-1	CASKIGQTNTEAFF	TGTGCCAGCAAGATAGGACAGACGAACACTGAAGCTTTCTTT
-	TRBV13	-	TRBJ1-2	CASSLARLRYGYTF	TGTGCCAGCAGCTTAGCACGGCTCCGTTATGGCTACACCTTC
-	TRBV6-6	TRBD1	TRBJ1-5	CASGWTGDNQPQHF	TGTGCCAGCGGATGGACAGGGGATAATCAGCCCCAGCATTTT
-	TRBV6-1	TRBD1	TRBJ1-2	CASSGTGTMKGYTF	TGTGCCAGCAGTGGGACAGGGACTATGAAAGGCTACACCTTC
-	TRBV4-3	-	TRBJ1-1	CASSLRHREFGTEAFF	TGCGCCAGCAGCCTACGCCACAGGGAGTTCGGCACTGAAGCTTTCTTT
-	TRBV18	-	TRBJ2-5	CASSPNQETQYF	TGTGCCAGCTCCCCGAACCAAGAGACCCAGTACTTC
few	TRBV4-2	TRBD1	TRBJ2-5	CASSPGQPQETQYF	TGTGCCAGCAGCCCGGGACAGCCCCAAGAGACCCAGTACTTC
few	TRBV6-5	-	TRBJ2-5	CASQGGAKATQYF	TGTGCCAGCCAAGGGGGGGCCAAGGCCACCCAGTACTTC
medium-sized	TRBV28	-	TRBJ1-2	CASSFNYGYTF	TGTGCCAGCAGCTTCAACTATGGCTACACCTTC
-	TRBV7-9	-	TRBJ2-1	CASSLTHEQFF	TGTGCCAGCAGCTTAACCCATGAGCAGTTCTTC
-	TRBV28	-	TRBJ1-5	CASSSTGAGYQPQHF	TGTGCCAGCAGTTCAACTGGGGCAGGCTATCAGCCCCAGCATTTT
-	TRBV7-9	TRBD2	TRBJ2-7	CASSSSGRSNEQYF	TGTGCCAGCAGCTCGAGCGGGAGATCCAACGAGCAGTACTTC
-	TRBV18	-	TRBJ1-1	CASSLNAAKATEAFF	TGTGCCAGCTCACTCAACGCGGCTAAAGCCACTGAAGCTTTCTTT
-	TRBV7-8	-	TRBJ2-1	CASSLGPANNEQFF	TGTGCCAGCAGCTTAGGTCCGGCGAACAATGAGCAGTTCTTC
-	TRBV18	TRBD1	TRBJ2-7	CASSPGQGAEQYF	TGTGCCAGCTCGCCGGGACAGGGGGCCGAGCAGTACTTC
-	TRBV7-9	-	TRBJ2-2	CASSSTGRAIGELFF	TGTGCCAGCAGCTCGACCGGAAGGGCCATCGGGGAGCTGTTTTTT
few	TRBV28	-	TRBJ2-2	CASMENTGELFF	TGTGCCAGCATGGAGAACACCGGGGAGCTGTTTTTT
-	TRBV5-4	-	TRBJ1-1	CASSASLAGGAFF	TGTGCCAGCAGCGCCTCTTTGGCCGGAGGAGCTTTCTTT
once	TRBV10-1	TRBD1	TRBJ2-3	CASSATGTGLVTQYF	TGCGCCAGCAGTGCGACCGGGACAGGGCTCGTTACGCAGTATTTT
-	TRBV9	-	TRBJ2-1	CASSVGADYNEQFF	TGTGCCAGCAGCGTAGGAGCGGATTACAATGAGCAGTTCTTC
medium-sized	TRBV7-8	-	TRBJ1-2	CASSFPGGHVGYTF	TGTGCCAGCAGCTTCCCCGGGGGGCACGTTGGCTACACCTTC
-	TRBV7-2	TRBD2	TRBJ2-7	CASSLTSVSYEQYF	TGTGCCAGCAGTTTAACTAGCGTCTCCTACGAGCAGTACTTC
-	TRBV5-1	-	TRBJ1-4	CASSSTAGEKLFF	TGCGCCAGCAGCTCCACGGCAGGTGAAAAACTGTTTTTT